A selection of T cell receptor beta chains follows, all from one sample in a study of cytomegalovirus exposure and HLA in healthy donors. Repertoires were generated with immunoSEQ multiplex PCR, while TCRdb's copy carries only in-frame clones and drops some. The sample yields 53,000 or so clones, of which the top ten take up about an eighth. Material: PBMCs. The receptors come from a man aged 18 to 29 in good health and CMV-seropositive. Both conserved end residues are part of each CDR3. D genes are given only for firm matches.

D,J,V,CDR3,DNA
TRBD2,TRBJ2-7,TRBV7-3,CASSSGLAGDEQYF,TGTGCCAGCAGCTCGGGACTAGCAGGAGACGAGCAGTACTTC
.,TRBJ1-2,TRBV28,CASSLSSNYGYTF,TGTGCCAGCAGTCTAAGTTCCAACTATGGCTACACCTTC
.,TRBJ2-2,TRBV6-1,CASSEILGGLFF,TGTGCCAGCAGTGAGATACTAGGAGGGCTGTTTTTT
TRBD2,TRBJ2-3,TRBV30,CAWSVGGLAGERDTQYF,TGTGCCTGGAGTGTTGGGGGACTAGCGGGAGAGAGAGATACGCAGTATTTT
TRBD2,TRBJ2-2,TRBV10-3,CAINIGLAGVSGELFF,TGTGCCATCAACATCGGACTAGCGGGAGTATCCGGGGAGCTGTTTTTT
.,TRBJ1-5,TRBV2,CASSEMGQSQPQHF,TGTGCCAGCAGTGAAATGGGGCAGAGTCAGCCCCAGCATTTT
.,TRBJ2-5,TRBV27,CASSSGVETQYF,TGTGCCAGCAGTTCGGGGGTGGAGACCCAGTACTTC
.,TRBJ1-1,TRBV6-5,CASSPRQMNTEAFF,TGTGCCAGCTCTCCACGACAGATGAACACTGAAGCTTTCTTT
.,TRBJ1-6,TRBV7-9,CASSPGQNDSPLHF,TGTGCCAGCAGCCCTGGACAGAACGATTCACCCCTCCACTTT
TRBD1,TRBJ1-1,TRBV18,CASSPGQGAGTEAFF,TGTGCCAGCTCACCCGGACAGGGGGCTGGCACTGAAGCTTTCTTT
.,TRBJ1-5,TRBV6-6,CASSYRGSNQPQHF,TGTGCCAGCAGTTACAGGGGAAGCAATCAGCCCCAGCATTTT
.,TRBJ1-2,TRBV7-2,CASSFGVSSAGYTF,TGTGCCAGCAGCTTCGGGGTCAGTTCTGCGGGCTACACCTTC
TRBD1,TRBJ2-7,TRBV4-1,CASSRKTGLPSEQYF,TGCGCCAGCAGCCGGAAGACAGGGCTCCCCTCCGAGCAGTACTTC
TRBD2,TRBJ2-2,TRBV13,CASSSTSGNTGELFF,TGTGCCAGCAGCTCGACTAGCGGGAACACCGGGGAGCTGTTTTTT
.,TRBJ1-4,TRBV30,CAWKRGGNEKLFF,TGTGCCTGGAAGAGGGGGGGCAATGAAAAACTGTTTTTT
.,TRBJ1-4,TRBV7-8,CASSLRTDPTNEKLFF,TGTGCCAGCAGCCTTCGGACAGACCCAACTAATGAAAAACTGTTTTTT
.,TRBJ1-5,TRBV27,CASSSVFSNQPQHF,TGTGCCAGCAGTTCAGTTTTTAGCAATCAGCCCCAGCATTTT
.,TRBJ2-6,TRBV27,CASRGHSGANVLTF,TGTGCCAGCAGGGGACACTCTGGGGCCAACGTCCTGACTTTC
.,TRBJ1-4,TRBV27,CASSSYRVGVYEKLFF,TGTGCCAGCAGTTCCTACAGGGTGGGGGTGTATGAAAAACTGTTTTTT
.,TRBJ1-1,TRBV20-1,CSAGGGAAFF,TGCAGTGCGGGGGGGGGAGCAGCTTTCTTT
.,TRBJ2-7,TRBV11-2,CASSLDRSREQYF,TGTGCCAGCAGCTTAGATCGTTCGCGCGAGCAGTACTTC
TRBD1,TRBJ1-2,TRBV18,CASSPSSRGQDYGYTF,TGTGCCAGCTCACCTTCTTCCAGGGGGCAGGACTATGGCTACACCTTC
.,TRBJ1-3,TRBV9,CASRRSSSGNTIYF,TGTGCCAGTCGTCGTAGTAGCTCTGGAAACACCATATATTTT
TRBD2,TRBJ2-1,TRBV27,CASGARAGRDEQFF,TGTGCCAGCGGGGCAAGGGCTGGGAGGGATGAGCAGTTCTTC
.,TRBJ2-2,TRBV19,CASSIGQVPGELFF,TGTGCCAGTAGTATAGGGCAGGTTCCCGGGGAGCTGTTTTTT
TRBD2,TRBJ2-3,TRBV6-5,CASSPLSGTSGTQYF,TGTGCCAGCAGTCCCCTTAGCGGGACTTCTGGTACGCAGTATTTT